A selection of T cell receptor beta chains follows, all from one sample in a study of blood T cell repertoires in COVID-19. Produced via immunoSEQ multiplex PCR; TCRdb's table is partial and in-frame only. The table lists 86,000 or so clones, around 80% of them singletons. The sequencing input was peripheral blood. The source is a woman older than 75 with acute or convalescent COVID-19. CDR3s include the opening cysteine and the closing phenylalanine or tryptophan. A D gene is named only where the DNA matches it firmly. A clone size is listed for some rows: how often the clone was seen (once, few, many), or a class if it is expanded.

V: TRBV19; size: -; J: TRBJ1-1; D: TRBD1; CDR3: CASQGAAEAFF; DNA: TGTGCCAGTCAGGGGGCGGCTGAAGCTTTCTTT
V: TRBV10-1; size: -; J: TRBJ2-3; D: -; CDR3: CASSESKLGEADTQYF; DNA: TGCGCCAGCAGTGAATCTAAACTAGGGGAGGCAGATACGCAGTATTTT
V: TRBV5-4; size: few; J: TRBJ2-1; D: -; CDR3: CASSLGLLSSYNEQFF; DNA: TGTGCCAGCAGCCTGGGACTTCTTAGCTCCTACAATGAGCAGTTCTTC
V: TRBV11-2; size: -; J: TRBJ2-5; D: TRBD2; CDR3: CASSLLGGTRETQYF; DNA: TGTGCCAGCAGCTTACTGGGGGGGACTCGGGAGACCCAGTACTTC
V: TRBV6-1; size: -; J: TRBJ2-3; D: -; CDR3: CASSAPTGWSTDTQYF; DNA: TGTGCCAGCAGTGCCCCGACAGGATGGAGCACAGATACGCAGTATTTT
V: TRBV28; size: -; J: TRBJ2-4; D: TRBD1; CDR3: CASSDQGQGIAKNIQYF; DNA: TGTGCCAGCAGCGATCAAGGACAGGGGATAGCCAAAAACATTCAGTACTTC
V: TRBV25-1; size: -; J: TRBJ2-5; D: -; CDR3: CASSDPGKTQYF; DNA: TGTGCCAGCAGTGACCCGGGGAAGACCCAGTACTTC
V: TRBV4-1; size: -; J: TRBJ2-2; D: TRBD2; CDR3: CASSPESALAGAGGELFF; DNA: TGCGCCAGCAGCCCTGAGTCAGCGCTAGCGGGAGCCGGCGGGGAGCTGTTTTTT
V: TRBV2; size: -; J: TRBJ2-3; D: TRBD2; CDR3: CASRVLAGGPSTDTQYF; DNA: TGTGCCAGCAGGGTACTAGCGGGGGGACCTAGCACAGATACGCAGTATTTT
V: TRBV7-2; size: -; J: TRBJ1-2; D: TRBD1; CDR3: CASSFPTARQGYGYTF; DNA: TGTGCCAGCAGCTTTCCAACGGCTCGACAGGGCTATGGCTACACCTTC
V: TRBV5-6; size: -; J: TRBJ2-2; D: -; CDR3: CASLPLRVSNTGELFF; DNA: TGTGCCAGCCTCCCTTTGCGGGTCTCCAACACCGGGGAGCTGTTTTTT
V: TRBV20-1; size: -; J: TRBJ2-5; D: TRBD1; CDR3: CSARRDRAHF; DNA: TGCAGTGCTAGGCGGGACAGGGCACACTTC
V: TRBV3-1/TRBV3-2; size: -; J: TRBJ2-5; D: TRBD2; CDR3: CASSQTAGEGGDQETQYF; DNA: TGTGCCAGCAGCCAAACGGCGGGGGAAGGCGGAGATCAAGAGACCCAGTACTTC
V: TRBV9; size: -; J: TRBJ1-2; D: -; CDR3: CASSVDPTGSDYGYTF; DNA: TGTGCCAGCAGCGTAGACCCTACAGGGTCGGACTATGGCTACACCTTC
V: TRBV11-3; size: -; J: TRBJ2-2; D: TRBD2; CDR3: CASSPRAGGGDTGELFF; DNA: TGTGCCAGCAGCCCCCGAGCGGGAGGGGGAGACACCGGGGAGCTGTTTTTT
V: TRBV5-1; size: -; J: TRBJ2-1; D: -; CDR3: CASSPSPTDSYNEQFF; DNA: TGCGCCAGCAGCCCCTCCCCGACAGATTCCTACAATGAGCAGTTCTTC
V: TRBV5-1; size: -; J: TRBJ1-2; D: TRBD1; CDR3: CASSPGQGTGNYGYTF; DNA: TGCGCCAGCAGCCCGGGACAGGGCACGGGTAACTATGGCTACACCTTC
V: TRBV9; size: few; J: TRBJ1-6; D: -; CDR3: CASSVSRNSPLHF; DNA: TGTGCCAGCAGCGTAAGCCGCAATTCACCCCTCCACTTT
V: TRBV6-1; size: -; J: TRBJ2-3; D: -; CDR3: CASSEGGRGDTDTQYF; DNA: TGTGCCAGCAGTGAAGGAGGCAGGGGGGACACAGATACGCAGTATTTT
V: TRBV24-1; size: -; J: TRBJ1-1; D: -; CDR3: CATSIGAGSTEAFF; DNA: TGTGCCACCAGTATAGGCGCAGGCTCCACTGAAGCTTTCTTT
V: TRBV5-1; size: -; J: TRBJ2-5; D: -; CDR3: CASSPTRLSGETQYF; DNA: TGCGCCAGCAGCCCTACTCGCCTGTCGGGGGAGACCCAGTACTTC
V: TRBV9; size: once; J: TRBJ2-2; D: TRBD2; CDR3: CASRAGGQSTGELFF; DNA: TGTGCCAGCAGAGCGGGGGGGCAAAGCACCGGGGAGCTGTTTTTT
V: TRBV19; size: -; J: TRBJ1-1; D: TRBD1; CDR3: CASRPGTGLEEAFF; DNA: TGTGCCAGTAGACCCGGGACAGGTTTGGAGGAAGCTTTCTTT
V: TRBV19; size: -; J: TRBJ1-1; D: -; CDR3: CASVGWKGAGEAFF; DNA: TGTGCCAGTGTGGGGTGGAAGGGAGCGGGTGAAGCTTTCTTT
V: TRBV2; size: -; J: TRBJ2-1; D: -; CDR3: CASSRGGNEQFF; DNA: TGTGCCAGCAGTCGAGGGGGAAATGAGCAGTTCTTC
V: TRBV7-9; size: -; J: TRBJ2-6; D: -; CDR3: CASSSISGANVLTF; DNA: TGTGCCAGCAGCTCTATCTCTGGGGCCAACGTCCTGACTTTC
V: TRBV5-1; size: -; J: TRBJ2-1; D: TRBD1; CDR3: CASRSGQGGYNEQFF; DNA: TGCGCCAGCAGATCGGGACAGGGGGGCTACAATGAGCAGTTCTTC
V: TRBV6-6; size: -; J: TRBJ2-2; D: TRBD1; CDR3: CASSRDRAANTGELFF; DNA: TGTGCCAGCAGTCGAGACAGGGCCGCGAACACCGGGGAGCTGTTTTTT
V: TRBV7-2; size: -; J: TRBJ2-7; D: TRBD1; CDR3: CASSLAGTEYYEQYF; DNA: TGTGCCAGCAGCTTAGCGGGGACAGAATACTACGAGCAGTACTTC
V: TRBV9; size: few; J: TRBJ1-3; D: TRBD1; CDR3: CASSERDRDTIYF; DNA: TGTGCCAGCAGCGAACGGGACAGGGACACCATATATTTT
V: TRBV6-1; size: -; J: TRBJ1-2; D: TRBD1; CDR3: CASSEYDRGAIYGYTF; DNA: TGTGCCAGCAGTGAATATGACAGGGGCGCAATCTATGGCTACACCTTC
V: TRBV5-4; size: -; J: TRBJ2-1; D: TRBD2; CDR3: CASSLAGGLNEQFF; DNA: TGTGCCAGCAGCTTAGCGGGGGGGCTGAATGAGCAGTTCTTC
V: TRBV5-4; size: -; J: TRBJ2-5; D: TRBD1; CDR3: CASSKDRGQETQYF; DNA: TGTGCCAGCAGCAAAGACAGGGGCCAAGAGACCCAGTACTTC
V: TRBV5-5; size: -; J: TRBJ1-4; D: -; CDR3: CASSLRAANEKLFF; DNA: TGTGCCAGCAGCTTGAGAGCCGCTAATGAAAAACTGTTTTTT
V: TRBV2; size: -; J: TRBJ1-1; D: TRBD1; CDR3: CASRAGGGYTEAFF; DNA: TGTGCCAGCAGGGCAGGGGGCGGGTACACTGAAGCTTTCTTT
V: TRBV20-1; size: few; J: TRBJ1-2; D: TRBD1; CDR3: CSASGAGGQGAIKYGYTF; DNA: TGCAGTGCTAGTGGTGCTGGGGGACAGGGGGCTATAAAGTATGGCTACACCTTC
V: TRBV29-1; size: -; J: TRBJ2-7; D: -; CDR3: CSVENVGEQYF; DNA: TGCAGCGTTGAAAACGTCGGGGAGCAGTACTTC
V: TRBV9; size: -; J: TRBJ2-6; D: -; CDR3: CASSVATGGTDTAGANVLTF; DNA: TGTGCCAGCAGCGTAGCTACGGGGGGGACAGACACAGCTGGGGCCAACGTCCTGACTTTC
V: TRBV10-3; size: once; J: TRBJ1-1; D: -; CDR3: CAISESRANLNTEAFF; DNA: TGTGCCATCAGTGAGTCGCGGGCGAACCTGAACACTGAAGCTTTCTTT
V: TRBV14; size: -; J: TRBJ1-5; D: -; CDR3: CASSQRVEPF; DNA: TGTGCCAGCAGCCAACGGGTGGAGCCTTTT
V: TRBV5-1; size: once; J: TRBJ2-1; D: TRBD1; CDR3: CASSLNTGGYNEQFF; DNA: TGCGCCAGCAGCTTGAATACAGGGGGCTACAATGAGCAGTTCTTC
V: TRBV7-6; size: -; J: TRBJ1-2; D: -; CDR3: CASSLGTGQLAPGGYTF; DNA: TGTGCCAGCAGCTTAGGAACCGGACAGCTAGCTCCGGGTGGCTACACCTTC
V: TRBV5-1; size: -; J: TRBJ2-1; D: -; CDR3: CATRGLSYNEQFF; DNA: TGCGCCACCCGAGGACTCTCCTACAATGAGCAGTTCTTC
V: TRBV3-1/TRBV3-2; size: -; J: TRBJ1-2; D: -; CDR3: CASSQEGGGYTF; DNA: TGTGCCAGCAGCCAAGAGGGAGGAGGCTACACCTTC
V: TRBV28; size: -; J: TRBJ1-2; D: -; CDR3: CASSSTWPGTTHTNYGYTF; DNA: TGTGCCAGCAGTTCGACGTGGCCCGGGACAACTCACACTAACTATGGCTACACCTTC
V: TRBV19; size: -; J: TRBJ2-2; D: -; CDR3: CASRQGPTGELFF; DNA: TGTGCCAGTAGACAGGGCCCCACCGGGGAGCTGTTTTTT
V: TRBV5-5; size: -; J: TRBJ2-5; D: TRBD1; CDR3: CASTSPGTGWETQYF; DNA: TGTGCCAGCACCAGTCCCGGGACAGGGTGGGAGACCCAGTACTTC
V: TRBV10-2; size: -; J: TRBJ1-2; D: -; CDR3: CASSELNYGYTF; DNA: TGCGCCAGCAGTGAACTTAACTATGGCTACACCTTC